This T cell receptor (beta chain) is from a study of shared clonotypes between healthy human individuals. Trimming took off 7 bases at V and 4 bases at J, with 18 bases between the two ends. This CDR3 has 15 amino acids. The germline V gene has CDR1 SGHDT and CDR2 YYEEEE. Healthy HIV-negative adults without recent acute infections or vaccinations served as donors. The study's findings and limits: Collection of samples was limited to blood; tissue repertoires likely differ.

Generated by immunoSEQ multiplex PCR, the TCRdb table keeps only in-frame clones and is missing some. The sample includes around 500,000 clones, around 75% seen only once; the top ten take 13%. With respect to this clone: Its antigen is as yet unknown.

The chain recombines TRBV5-6 with TRBJ2-1, with no clear D. The TCR sequence derives from a middle-aged woman in good health. Some clones in this sample may be carry-over from other donors' samples. The sample comprised PBMCs. The CDR3 loop reads CASQWAFSVYNEQFF. CDR3 nucleotide sequence: TGTGCCAGCCAGTGGGCCTTCAGTGTTTACAATGAGCAGTTCTTC. The full variable domain, its missing parts supplied by reference TRBV5-6 and TRBJ2-1, is DAGVTQSPTHLIKTRGQQVTLRCSPKSGHDTVSWYQQALGQGPQFIFQYYEEEERQRGNFPDRFSGHQFPNYSSELNVNALLLGDSALYLCASQWAFSVYNEQFFGPGTRLTVL.